A single sample is the source of the 31 T cell receptor beta chains below, sequenced in a study of CD8 T cells in ankylosing spondylitis. Via MiXCR, TCRdb re-called the 5' RACE reads, giving one row per CDR3 protein. The table shows 37,000 or so distinct CDR3 sequences, with 15% to 20% occurring only once. The sample taken for sequencing was blood. Source of these receptors: a male donor with ankylosing spondylitis or in good health (not recorded which).

At least ten counts were recorded for this clonotype. The chain carries TRBV27 and TRBJ1-4; 7 nucleotides line up with TRBD1. This CDR3 contains 14 residues. After removal of 5 bases from V and 5 bases from J, the junction contained 5 bases not matched to a gene. The germline V gene has CDR1 MNHEY and CDR2 SMNVEV (reference sequence). Written as DNA, the CDR3 is TGTGCCAGCAGTCGAGGGACAGTAAATGAAAAACTGTTTTTT. This codes for CASSRGTVNEKLFF.

This clonotype has at least ten counts. The chain has TRBV29-1 and TRBJ2-1; 7 nucleotides align to TRBD2. CDR3 size: 13 residues. The trim removed 6 bases at V and 3 bases at J, leaving 5 bases unmatched. From germline, CDR1 is SQVTM and CDR2 ANQGSEA. CDR3 sequence: CSVGGGGYNEQFF. In nucleotides, the CDR3 is TGCAGCGTCGGTGGGGGGGGCTACAATGAGCAGTTCTTC.

The V call is TRBV7-8, the J call TRBJ1-4; D might be TRBD1 (5 bases). Per germline, CDR1 SGHVS and CDR2 FQNEAQ. Trimming removed 5 bases at V and 6 bases at J, with 16 bases between. The CDR3 length is 15 residues. The CDR3 DNA sequence: TGTGCCAGCAGCGGCCGGGGACGTCGACATGAAAAACTGTTTTTT. It specifies CASSGRGRRHEKLFF.

This chain joins TRBV6-2 or TRBV6-3 and TRBJ1-1; D is unresolved. Trimming removed 5 bases from V and 1 base from J, with 17 bases in between. CDR1 and CDR2 (germline): MNHEY, SVGEGT. The CDR3 runs to 16 residues. The CDR3 DNA follows: TGTGCCAGCAGTCCCAACTCACTCCGTAGGAACACTGAAGCTTTCTTT. As protein: CASSPNSLRRNTEAFF.

This clonotype has more than one count but fewer than ten. The chain recombines TRBV30 with TRBJ2-5; 9 bases fit TRBD2. V gave up 2 bases and J gave up 5 bases; unmatched junction bases: 3. Germline V gene sequence: CDR1 GTSNPN, CDR2 SVGIG (reference sequence). CDR3 length: 13 amino acids. CDR3 loop: CAWSRTSVETQYF. In DNA form, the CDR3 reads TGTGCCTGGAGTAGGACTAGCGTCGAGACCCAGTACTTC.

This clonotype appeared a few times. The rearrangement uses TRBV9 and TRBJ1-2; TRBD1 might be the D (5 bases). The V gene's germline CDR1 is SGDLS and CDR2 YYNGEE. Trimming shortened V by 3 bases and J by 3 bases, and 9 bases separated the two germline ends. The CDR3 is made up of 13 amino acids. In DNA, the CDR3 is TGTGCCAGCAGCGGGGACGGTCACTATGGCTACACCTTC. This encodes CASSGDGHYGYTF.

This clonotype was recorded at least ten times. This sequence joins TRBV5-1 and TRBJ2-7, with D possibly called TRBD1 or TRBD2 (5 bases each). The ends were cut back, 0 bases at V and 3 bases at J, with 13 bases in the middle. The CDR3 covers 15 residues. Germline-derived CDR1 and CDR2 are SGHRS and YFSETQ. The CDR3 sequence: CASSLGDAKGYEQYF. The CDR3 DNA is TGCGCCAGCAGCTTGGGGGACGCTAAGGGCTACGAGCAGTACTTC. The full variable domain, with the rest looked up from reference TRBV5-1 and TRBJ2-7, is KAGVTQTPRYLIKTRGQQVTLSCSPISGHRSVSWYQQTPGQGLQFLFEYFSETQRNKGNFPGRFSGRQFSNSRSEMNVSTLELGDSALYLCASSLGDAKGYEQYFGPGTRLTVT.

This clonotype was detected a few times. V gene TRBV27 combines with J gene TRBJ2-2; TRBD1 agrees at 10 bases. The length of the CDR3 is 15 residues. Germline lookup yields CDR1 MNHEY and CDR2 SMNVEV (reference sequence). The ends lost 4 bases at V and 3 bases at J; junction bases unmatched: 2. The CDR3, as DNA: TGTGCCAGCAGTTCGGACAGGGGGGACACCGGGGAGCTGTTTTTT. Translation gives CASSSDRGDTGELFF.

This chain connects TRBV7-2 to TRBJ1-1; D is unresolved. The length of the CDR3 is 12 residues. V gave up 6 bases and J gave up 7 bases, with 12 bases separating them. Germline lookup yields CDR1 SGHTA and CDR2 FQGNSA. CDR3 nucleotide sequence: TGTGCCAGCAGATACAGCGACCTTGAAGCTTTCTTT. Translation gives CASRYSDLEAFF. Together with reference TRBV7-2 and TRBJ1-1, the CDR3 gives the full variable domain: GAGVSQSPSNKVTEKGKDVELRCDPISGHTALYWYRQSLGQGLEFLIYFQGNSAPDKSGLPSDRFSAERTGGSVSTLTIQRTQQEDSAVYLCASRYSDLEAFFGQGTRLTVV.

Only a few counts were recorded for this clonotype. Written as DNA, the CDR3 is TGTGCCAGCAGCAGGGTGTCCCCCTACAATGAGCAGTTCTTC. This sequence encodes CASSRVSPYNEQFF. The chain combines TRBV7-9 with TRBJ2-1; D unclear. V was trimmed by 5 bases and J by 2 bases, leaving 10 bases between them. CDR3 length: 14 residues. CDR1 and CDR2 (germline): SEHNR, FQNEAQ (reference sequence).

The chain couples TRBV14 to TRBJ2-2; D uncertain. Trimming stripped 4 bases from V and 6 bases from J, with 12 bases between. This CDR3 region has 14 residues. Germline V gene data show CDR1 as SGHDN and CDR2 as FVKESK. The CDR3 DNA reads TGTGCCAGCAGCCCACGTCTGGAGTCCGGGGAGCTGTTTTTT. Translation gives CASSPRLESGELFF.

This rearrangement joins TRBV20-1 to TRBJ2-3; TRBD1 is a possible D gene (6 bases). Germline CDR1 is DFQATT and CDR2 is SNEGSKA (reference sequence). With 0 bases removed from V and 3 bases from J, the gap between germline ends came to 16 bases. The CDR3 totals 16 residues. CDR3 protein: CSARDQWGLRTDTQYF. The DNA for the CDR3 is TGCAGTGCTAGAGATCAGTGGGGGCTACGGACAGATACGCAGTATTTT.

Only a few counts were recorded for this clonotype. Here the CDR3 reads CASTPRTDLGTGELFF. The DNA of the CDR3 is TGTGCCAGCACACCCCGGACGGACTTGGGCACCGGGGAGCTGTTTTTT. The chain uses TRBV12-3 or TRBV12-4 and TRBJ2-2; a possible D gene is TRBD2 (5 bases). The CDR3 loop spans 16 amino acids. V was trimmed by 7 bases and J by 4 bases, leaving 19 bases between them.

V gene TRBV10-3 combines with J gene TRBJ2-2, with D perhaps assigned TRBD1 or TRBD2 (6 bases each). V was shortened by 7 bases and J by 7 bases, with 13 bases between the two germline ends. This CDR3 spans 13 amino acids. CDR1 and CDR2 from the germline V gene are ENHRY and SYGVKD. CDR3 bases: TGTGCCATCACACGGAGGGGGGACGGGGAGCTGTTTTTT. Amino acids: CAITRRGDGELFF.

The chain couples TRBV28 to TRBJ2-2; D not certain. Germline V gene lookup returns CDR1 MDHEN and CDR2 SYDVKM. Trimming removed 3 bases from V and 1 base from J, with 6 bases in between. The CDR3 extends over 14 amino acids. In nucleotides, the CDR3 is TGTGCCAGCAGTTTCGGCAGGAACACCGGGGAGCTGTTTTTT. This translates into CASSFGRNTGELFF.

This clonotype came up a few times. The genes are TRBV12-3 or TRBV12-4 and TRBJ2-5, with 8 bases matching TRBD2. V dropped 0 bases and J dropped 5; count of bases not matched to a gene: 8. The CDR3 runs 16 residues. CDR3 protein: CASSLALGGGTETQYF. Here the CDR3 DNA reads TGTGCCAGCAGTTTAGCGCTTGGCGGGGGGACGGAGACCCAGTACTTC.

The chain joins TRBV5-6 to TRBJ2-1; 8 nucleotides line up with TRBD2. Germline CDR1 and CDR2: SGHDT and YYEEEE. The CDR3 is made up of 16 amino acids. Trimming removed 1 base from V and 6 bases from J; junction bases left unmatched: 9. The CDR3 DNA follows: TGTGCCAGCAGCTTGTTTCGATCCGCGGGGGGCAATGAGCAGTTCTTC. This sequence encodes CASSLFRSAGGNEQFF.

The V and J genes are TRBV12-3 or TRBV12-4 and TRBJ2-7; D might be TRBD1 (6 bases). Trimming left V 7 bases short and J 3 bases short, with 13 bases between. This CDR3 has 13 amino acids. CDR3 protein: CASKAGVLYEQYF. The CDR3 DNA is TGTGCCAGCAAGGCAGGGGTCCTCTACGAGCAGTACTTC.

The table lists this clonotype with a few counts. The gene calls are TRBV28 and TRBJ2-1; D is ambiguous. Germline values: CDR1 MDHEN, CDR2 SYDVKM. Trimming removed 1 base from V and 2 bases from J, with 9 bases in between. CDR3 length: 15 residues. The CDR3 is CASSLFQDAYNEQFF. CDR3 DNA: TGTGCCAGCAGTTTATTCCAGGATGCCTACAATGAGCAGTTCTTC.

This clonotype has only a few counts. This rearrangement joins TRBV5-1 to TRBJ2-2; 9 bases line up with TRBD2. From germline, CDR1 is SGHRS and CDR2 YFSETQ. The CDR3 runs to 16 residues. The V and J ends lost 4 bases and 5 bases, in that order; junction bases with no gene match: 9. Here the CDR3 DNA reads TGCGCCAGCAGCCCGAGGACTAGCGAGCGAACCGGGGAGCTGTTTTTT. Translating it yields CASSPRTSERTGELFF.

The table lists this clonotype with a few counts. The chain carries TRBV29-1 and TRBJ2-7; TRBD1 aligns across 9 bases. Looked up from germline, CDR1 is SQVTM and CDR2 is ANQGSEA. CDR3 length equals 13 residues. The V segment lost 6 bases and the J segment 8 bases; nucleotides outside the gene matches: 11. The CDR3 region has the DNA TGCAGCGTGGCCCCGGGACAGGGTGACAAGCAGTACTTC. This sequence encodes CSVAPGQGDKQYF.

This clonotype was found a few times. The genes are TRBV5-1 and TRBJ2-2; D remains unclear. Trimming pared 2 bases from V and 5 bases from J, leaving 7 bases between. The CDR3 consists of 13 residues. Per germline, CDR1 SGHRS and CDR2 YFSETQ. The CDR3 reads CASSFMGTGELFF. In nucleotides, the CDR3 is TGCGCCAGCAGCTTTATGGGGACCGGGGAGCTGTTTTTT.

This chain connects TRBV7-6 to TRBJ2-3; D gene uncertain. With 1 base removed from V and 8 bases from J, the gap between germline ends came to 7 bases. CDR1 and CDR2 from the germline V gene are SGHVS and FNYEAQ. The CDR3 contains 12 residues. CDR3 nucleotides: TGTGCCAGCAGCTTAGTCCAGGCTACGCAGTATTTT. This translates into CASSLVQATQYF.

This clonotype was detected ten times or more. The chain uses TRBV7-8 and TRBJ2-1, with 7 bases fitting TRBD2. Trimming removed 7 bases from V and 10 bases from J; junction bases left unmatched: 7. There are 12 residues in the CDR3. CDR1 and CDR2 from the germline V gene are SGHVS and FQNEAQ. The CDR3, as DNA: TGTGCCAGCAAGGGAGTAGCGGGCGAGCAGTTCTTC. Translated, it gives CASKGVAGEQFF.

This clonotype was seen more than once but under ten times. The chain uses TRBV29-1 and TRBJ2-2; D might be TRBD1 or TRBD2, each matching 5 bases. The V end was cut by 3 bases, the J end by 4 bases, with 9 bases between. The CDR3 runs to 13 residues. CDR1 and CDR2 (germline): SQVTM, ANQGSEA. The CDR3: CSVEGEFTGELFF. The CDR3 region has the DNA TGCAGCGTTGAGGGGGAGTTCACCGGGGAGCTGTTTTTT.

This clonotype was seen a few times. This sequence joins TRBV9 and TRBJ1-1; D is uncertain. Germline CDR1 and CDR2: SGDLS and YYNGEE. Trimming shortened V by 0 bases and J by 0 bases, and 9 bases separated the two germline ends. The CDR3 extends over 15 amino acids. The DNA of the CDR3 is TGTGCCAGCAGCGTAGAAGGTGGGCTGAACACTGAAGCTTTCTTT. Its protein is CASSVEGGLNTEAFF.

This chain uses TRBV5-1 with TRBJ2-3; D uncertain. The CDR3 spans 14 residues. The V end was cut by 4 bases, the J end by 2 bases, with 11 bases between. Germline V lookup: CDR1 SGHRS, CDR2 YFSETQ. CDR3 in amino acids: CASSTMSTTDTQYF. The CDR3 DNA sequence: TGCGCCAGCAGCACGATGTCCACCACAGATACGCAGTATTTT.

The chain is built from TRBV29-1 and TRBJ2-3; 12 bases are a match to TRBD2. From germline, CDR1 is SQVTM and CDR2 ANQGSEA. The trim removed 0 bases at V and 6 bases at J, leaving 7 bases unmatched. This CDR3 comprises 16 residues. CDR3 sequence reads: CSVEDRLAGAWDTQYF. The CDR3 DNA reads as TGCAGCGTTGAAGATCGACTAGCGGGAGCTTGGGATACGCAGTATTTT.

The chain carries TRBV10-2 and TRBJ2-3; possibly TRBD1 for D (6 bases). The CDR3 consists of 16 residues. Looked up from germline, CDR1 is WSHSY and CDR2 is SAAADI. Between the trimmed V and J ends, which lost 2 bases and 3 bases, there was a span of 15 bases. The CDR3 nucleotides are TGCGCCAGCAGTGAGGAGACAGGAATTGAGACAGATACGCAGTATTTT. Its protein is CASSEETGIETDTQYF.

This clonotype turned up a few times. V is TRBV28 and J is TRBJ2-3; D not resolved. V lost 10 bases to trimming and J lost 0 bases, with 8 bases between them. Germline CDR1 and CDR2: MDHEN and SYDVKM. This CDR3 spans 12 amino acids. The CDR3 bases are TGTGCCACAGAACGAAGCACAGATACGCAGTATTTT. Translation: CATERSTDTQYF.

The J gene is TRBJ2-3, the V gene TRBV19; TRBD2 agrees at 7 bases. V gave up 3 bases and J gave up 9 bases; unmatched junction bases: 3. The CDR3 consists of 12 residues. The germline V gene encodes CDR1 LNHDA and CDR2 SQIVND (reference sequence). CDR3 in amino acids: CASSIWRGTQYF. The DNA for the CDR3 is TGTGCCAGTAGTATCTGGCGGGGGACGCAGTATTTT.